The 23 T cell receptor beta chains below all came from one sample that was sequenced in a study of shared clonotypes between healthy human individuals. Produced via immunoSEQ multiplex PCR; TCRdb's table is partial and in-frame only. Found here are about 380,000 clones, about 97% of them singletons; the top ten hold 0.32%. Sequencing used memory CD8+ T cells sorted from blood. The subset: CD45RO+ cells pooled with CCR7-negative TemRA cells. Receptor source: a man younger than 40 in good health.

V is TRBV6-5 and J is TRBJ1-1; possible D gene TRBD1, 6 bases. V was shortened by 6 bases and J by 5 bases, with 16 bases between the two germline ends. The CDR3 is 14 residues long. In germline, CDR1 is MNHEY, CDR2 SVGAGI. The CDR3 reads CASSPDRRGTEAFF. The CDR3 region has the DNA TGTGCCAGCAGCCCCGACAGGCGTGGGACTGAAGCTTTCTTT.

Comments on this clone: The sample holds other DNA sequences that translate to the same CDR3. V usage is TRBV7-2 and J usage is TRBJ2-5; possible D gene TRBD1, 6 bases. CDR1 is SGHTA, CDR2 FQGNSA, per germline. This CDR3 region has 13 residues. Trimming removed 1 base at V and 3 bases at J, with 6 bases between. The CDR3 bases are TGTGCCAGCAGCTTAGACAGGGAAGAGACCCAGTACTTC. It is translated as CASSLDREETQYF.

The V call is TRBV7-2, the J call TRBJ2-3, with a tentative D call TRBD2 (6 bases). The germline gives CDR1 SGHTA, CDR2 FQGNSA. V was clipped by 6 bases and J by 3 bases, with 22 bases between them. CDR3 size: 17 residues. CDR3 bases: TGTGCCAGCAGGAGATTGCCCACGGGGGACGCAACAGATACGCAGTATTTT. Protein sequence: CASRRLPTGDATDTQYF.

This chain joins TRBV28 and TRBJ1-1; D unresolved. The CDR3 length is 13 residues. The germline V gene encodes CDR1 MDHEN and CDR2 SYDVKM. V lost 6 bases to trimming and J lost 1 base, with 9 bases between them. The CDR3 reads CASSPGRNTEAFF. The CDR3 DNA follows: TGTGCCAGCAGCCCGGGTCGGAACACTGAAGCTTTCTTT.

This clone was counted a single time. Distinct nucleotide sequences in the sample also encode this CDR3. The chain recombines TRBV6-5 with TRBJ2-5; the match to TRBD2 covers 7 bases. The germline CDR1 and CDR2 sequences are MNHEY and SVGAGI. The CDR3 spans 11 residues. The junction had 0 bases not matched to a gene; V was cut back by 6 bases and J by 5 bases. CDR3 nucleotides: TGTGCCAGCAGACTAGCGGAGACCCAGTACTTC. Residues: CASRLAETQYF.

This clone came up a few times. This rearrangement joins TRBV6-7 to TRBJ1-5, with D perhaps matching TRBD1 (5 bases). TRBV6-7 is treated as an ORF (open reading frame) with a function not yet certain. The CDR3 runs to 14 residues. Deletions cut 5 bases from V and 1 base from J, with 9 bases between. CDR3: CASSVDTSNQPQHF. CDR3 nucleotides: TGTGCCAGCAGTGTGGACACGAGCAATCAGCCCCAGCATTTT.

This chain connects TRBV6-1 to TRBJ1-4, with D possibly TRBD1 on 6 matching bases. The CDR3 is 15 residues long. CDR1 MNHNS and CDR2 SASEGT come from the germline V gene. V shed 4 bases and J shed 0 bases, with 9 bases lying between them. The CDR3 protein is CASSGRTATNEKLFF. In DNA, the CDR3 is TGTGCCAGCAGTGGCCGGACAGCAACTAATGAAAAACTGTTTTTT.

The chain has TRBV11-1 and TRBJ2-2; D uncertain. Per the germline V gene, CDR1 is SGHAT and CDR2 is FQDESV (reference sequence). V was shortened by 5 bases and J by 4 bases, with 8 bases between the two germline ends. The CDR3 is 13 residues long. This CDR3 is CASSRSFTGELFF. CDR3 nucleotides: TGTGCCAGCAGCCGGTCCTTCACCGGGGAGCTGTTTTTT.

J is TRBJ1-5 and V is TRBV10-1; D is unclear. V was clipped by 1 base and J by 7 bases, with 5 bases between them. Per germline, CDR1 WNHNN and CDR2 SYGVQD (reference sequence). The CDR3 covers 12 residues. CDR3 bases: TGCGCCAGCAGTGAGTTAGGGCAGCCCCAGCATTTT. It is translated as CASSELGQPQHF.

This clone was recorded only once. The chain has TRBV7-2 and TRBJ2-7; TRBD1 matches 9 bases. The CDR3 spans 16 residues. Germline V CDR1 and CDR2: SGHTA, FQGNSA. Trimming at V came to 5 bases and at J to 11 bases, leaving 19 bases not matched to a gene. CDR3 sequence: CASSRQGEAIPVLKYF. CDR3 coding DNA: TGTGCCAGCAGCCGACAGGGGGAGGCTATCCCCGTTTTAAAGTACTTC.

This rearrangement joins TRBV29-1 to TRBJ2-3; possible D gene TRBD1, 5 bases. Trimming stripped 2 bases from V and 4 bases from J, with 7 bases between. Germline CDR1 reads SQVTM; CDR2 reads ANQGSEA. This CDR3 contains 12 residues. For the CDR3, the DNA is TGCAGCGTTGAATCCAGGGCAGATACGCAGTATTTT. Residues: CSVESRADTQYF.

The chain combines TRBV5-1 with TRBJ2-3; D gene ambiguous. CDR3 length equals 13 residues. V dropped 7 bases and J dropped 2 bases, with 11 bases sitting between them. Germline-derived CDR1 and CDR2 are SGHRS and YFSETQ. The CDR3 is CASSRGTTDTQYF. The CDR3 DNA is TGCGCCAGCTCTCGAGGAACCACAGATACGCAGTATTTT.

V and J are TRBV10-3 and TRBJ2-1; 11 bases align to TRBD2. The CDR3 totals 17 residues. The germline gives CDR1 ENHRY, CDR2 SYGVKD. V shed 2 bases and J 7 bases; nucleotides not matched to a gene: 10. CDR3 region: CAISETGLAGRGNEQFF. CDR3 sequence (DNA): TGTGCCATCAGTGAGACTGGACTAGCGGGCCGCGGGAATGAGCAGTTCTTC.

On this clone itself: Other DNA sequences from this sample encode an identical CDR3 as well. J is TRBJ1-3 and V is TRBV27, with D unresolved. V lost 0 bases and J 7 bases, leaving 7 bases between the germline ends. Per germline, CDR1 MNHEY and CDR2 SMNVEV (reference sequence). The CDR3 has 13 amino acids. Here the CDR3 DNA reads TGTGCCAGCAGTTTATCGTCGGGGAACACCATATATTTT. It specifies CASSLSSGNTIYF.

The table lists this clone with a count of one. The V gene is TRBV6-5, the J gene TRBJ1-5; tentatively, D is TRBD1 (5 bases). V was pared by 2 bases and J by 6 bases, with 8 bases between. CDR1 and CDR2 (germline): MNHEY, SVGAGI. The CDR3 is 13 residues long. CDR3 in amino acids: CASSYERGQPQHF. In DNA, the CDR3 is TGTGCCAGCAGTTACGAAAGGGGTCAGCCCCAGCATTTT.

V usage is TRBV28 and J usage is TRBJ1-1; D is unclear. The CDR3 covers 12 residues. Trimming left V 6 bases short and J 5 bases short, with 10 bases between. Germline values: CDR1 MDHEN, CDR2 SYDVKM. The CDR3 DNA sequence: TGTGCCAGCAGACATCTTAAAACTGAAGCTTTCTTT. Translating it yields CASRHLKTEAFF. Full variable domain (rest looked up from reference TRBV28 and TRBJ1-1): DVKVTQSSRYLVKRTGEKVFLECVQDMDHENMFWYRQDPGLGLRLIYFSYDVKMKEKGDIPEGYSVSREKKERFSLILESASTNQTSMYLCASRHLKTEAFFGQGTRLTVV.

The chain employs TRBV6-6 and TRBJ2-7; possibly TRBD2 for D (6 bases). Germline assignment: CDR1 MNHNY and CDR2 SVGAGI (reference sequence). CDR3 length: 14 residues. V gave up 8 bases and J gave up 3 bases, with 17 bases separating them. The DNA for the CDR3 is TGTGCCAGCGGGACTCCGGACGGGAGCTACGAGCAGTACTTC. Amino acid sequence: CASGTPDGSYEQYF.

This sequence joins TRBV5-1 and TRBJ2-1, with TRBD1 matching 7 bases. The CDR3 length is 14 residues. Germline CDR1 and CDR2: SGHRS and YFSETQ. The V and J ends lost 7 bases and 4 bases, in that order; junction bases with no gene match: 8. The CDR3 DNA sequence: TGCGCCAGCGGCCGGGACAGACGTTACAATGAGCAGTTCTTC. Amino acid sequence: CASGRDRRYNEQFF.

This clone was seen only once. The V and J genes are TRBV6-5 and TRBJ2-7; D gene uncertain. This CDR3 region has 13 residues. Germline assignment: CDR1 MNHEY and CDR2 SVGAGI. Between the trimmed V and J ends, which lost 3 bases and 1 base, there was a span of 7 bases. The CDR3 loop is CASSYRVSYEQYF. Here the CDR3 DNA reads TGTGCCAGCAGTTATCGGGTATCCTACGAGCAGTACTTC.

This sequence joins TRBV27 and TRBJ2-1; 7 nucleotides match TRBD2. Germline CDR1 and CDR2: MNHEY and SMNVEV (reference sequence). V was pared by 7 bases and J by 2 bases, with 8 bases of the junction left unmatched. The CDR3 consists of 15 residues. Written as DNA, the CDR3 is TGTGCCAGCAATATGGCGGGAGTTCCCTACAATGAGCAGTTCTTC. It yields the protein CASNMAGVPYNEQFF.

The chain is built from TRBV10-3 and TRBJ2-5; D perhaps matches TRBD2 (7 bases). CDR3 length equals 13 residues. Trimming cost V 8 bases and J 0 bases, with 10 bases left between them. CDR1 is ENHRY and CDR2 is SYGVKD in the germline V gene. CDR3: CAIRGAHQETQYF. The CDR3, as DNA: TGTGCCATCCGGGGGGCCCACCAAGAGACCCAGTACTTC.

The chain is built from TRBV7-9 and TRBJ2-7; 13 bases line up with TRBD2. The CDR3 length is 16 residues. Germline lookup yields CDR1 SEHNR and CDR2 FQNEAQ (reference sequence). V trimming: 4 bases; J trimming: 4 bases; junction bases outside the gene matches: 7. In nucleotides, the CDR3 is TGTGCCAGCAGCTCTCAACTAGCGGGAGGGCCGTACGAGCAGTACTTC. This codes for CASSSQLAGGPYEQYF.

This clone has more than one count but fewer than ten. This chain joins TRBV6-5 and TRBJ2-7; D gene ambiguous. The CDR3 sequence is 11 residues long. CDR1 and CDR2 (germline): MNHEY, SVGAGI. V was shortened by 2 bases and J by 3 bases, with 2 bases between the two germline ends. CDR3 amino acids: CASSYNYEQYF. The CDR3 bases are TGTGCCAGCAGTTACAACTACGAGCAGTACTTC.